This T cell receptor beta chain was identified in a study of T cells after yellow fever vaccination (dated by TCRdb to about 2019). Looking at the study overall: The SMART-Seq v4 Ultra Low Input RNA kit was used to prepare libraries from fractions with low cell numbers. To follow T-cell clones before and after both primary and booster YFV17D yellow fever vaccination, bulk TCR alpha and beta repertoires underwent longitudinal sequencing. Two healthy male donors, one aged 18 to 29 and one aged 30 to 40 years, made up the cohort. Blood was drawn at multiple timepoints before and after primary and secondary immunization, with bulk PBMC replicates and cell subsets isolated. The research as a whole found: Only a couple of donors were included in the study, so the extent to which the findings can be generalized is limited. A small share of clonotypes occurred in both CD4 and CD8 compartments, likely arising from convergent recombination. The secondary T-cell response was found to be weaker but faster than the primary response, with a peak reached on day 5 rather than on day 15. After the booster, most clones that had expanded after primary vaccination were detected again (around 96% of CD4 and roughly nine tenths of CD8), suggesting broad maintenance of memory. Computational filtering was required because FACS-sorted repertoires could contain abundant contaminating clonotypes from the bulk population.

The sample's treatment or condition, from its label and the paper: live attenuated yellow fever vaccine strain. PBMCs were isolated from peripheral blood using a standard Ficoll-Paque protocol. Dynabeads CD4 and CD8 positive selection kits were used to isolate the CD4 and CD8 T-cell fractions. TriZol was used to extract RNA from bulk PBMCs, CD4 and CD8 fractions, and dextramer-positive and dextramer-negative fractions. This sample was sequenced with an Illumina NovaSeq 6000. TCR cDNA was synthesized by 5'RACE template switching, through which a universal primer site and unique molecular identifiers were introduced. Priming for cDNA synthesis came from both the TCR alpha and TCR beta constant segments. Library amplification involved two PCR steps, and the second step added sample barcodes and sequencing adapters. Sequencing of libraries was done on Illumina HiSeq 2500 (2x100 bp) or NovaSeq (2x150 bp). The paper's data handling went like this. MIGEC handled demultiplexing of reads and collapsing into UMI consensus sequences, while MiXCR performed V(D)J alignment. Vaccine-responding clonotypes were defined with edgeR using replicate PBMC samples, requiring FDR below 0.01 and a log2 fold change above 5 up to day 15. Bulk clonotypes were assigned CD4 or CD8 identity according to which sequenced CD4 or CD8 repertoire held them at higher abundance. TCRdb itself trimmed the public reads at Q25 with fastp, ran MiXCR and retained productive beta chains. All rows with the same CDR3 protein become a single entry with the most common DNA and genes. V and J calls and clone size were set by TCRdb, not the authors. The sample table shows 150,000 to 200,000 distinct CDR3 sequences, and 8% to 13% are seen once. The top ten clonotypes cover 35% to 40% of the sample.

In its sample, this clonotype was seen many times. The specificity of this receptor is unknown. Nothing much larger sits one base from this clone, and base qualities are not available. V was cut back by 2 bases and J by 0 bases, leaving a gap of 5 bases between them. The cysteine opens and the phenylalanine closes a CDR3 of 14 amino acids. The entry retains the CDR3 DNA only, 42 bases that are in frame from base 1. The sequencing here drew on CD8+ T cells sorted from PBMCs, taken 15 days after the yellow fever booster vaccination. The chain uses TRBV12-3 or TRBV12-4 and TRBJ2-1, with a weak D call of TRBD2 (5 bases match). The TCR originated in a man younger than 30 who received the YFV17D yellow fever vaccine. The CDR3 region reads CASSLTSSYNEQFF. DNA sequence: TGTGCCAGCAGTTTAACTAGCTCCTACAATGAGCAGTTCTTC.